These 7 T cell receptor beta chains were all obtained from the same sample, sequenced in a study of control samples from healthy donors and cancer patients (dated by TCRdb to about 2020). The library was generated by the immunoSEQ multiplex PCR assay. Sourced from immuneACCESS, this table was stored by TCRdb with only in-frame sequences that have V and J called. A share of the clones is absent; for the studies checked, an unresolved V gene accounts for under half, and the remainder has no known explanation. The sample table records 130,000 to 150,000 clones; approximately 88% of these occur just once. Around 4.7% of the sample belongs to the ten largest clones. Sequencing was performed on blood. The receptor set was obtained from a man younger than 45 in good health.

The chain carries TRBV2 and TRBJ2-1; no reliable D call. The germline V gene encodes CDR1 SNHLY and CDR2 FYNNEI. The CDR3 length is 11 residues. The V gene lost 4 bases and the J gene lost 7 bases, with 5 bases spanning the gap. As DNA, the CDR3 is TGTGCCAGCAGTGGCTATAATGAGCAGTTCTTC. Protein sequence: CASSGYNEQFF.

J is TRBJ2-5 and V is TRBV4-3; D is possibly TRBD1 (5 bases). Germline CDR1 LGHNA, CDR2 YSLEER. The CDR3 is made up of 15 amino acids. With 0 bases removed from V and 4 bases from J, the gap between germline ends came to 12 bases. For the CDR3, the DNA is TGCGCCAGCAGCCAAGACGCAGGGTATTCAGAGACCCAGTACTTC. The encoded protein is CASSQDAGYSETQYF.

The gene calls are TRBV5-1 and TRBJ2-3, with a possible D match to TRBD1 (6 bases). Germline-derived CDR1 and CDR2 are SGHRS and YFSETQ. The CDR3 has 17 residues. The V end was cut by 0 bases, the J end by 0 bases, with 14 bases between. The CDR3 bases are TGCGCCAGCAGCTTGGAGAGGGACACCGATAGCACAGATACGCAGTATTTT. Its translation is CASSLERDTDSTDTQYF.

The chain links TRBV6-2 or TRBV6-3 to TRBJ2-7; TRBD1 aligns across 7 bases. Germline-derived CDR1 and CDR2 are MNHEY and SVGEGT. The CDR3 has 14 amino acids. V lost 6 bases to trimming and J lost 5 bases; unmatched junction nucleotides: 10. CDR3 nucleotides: TGTGCCAGCAGGCCTCAGGGGGAGAGTAACGAGCAGTACTTC. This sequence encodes CASRPQGESNEQYF.

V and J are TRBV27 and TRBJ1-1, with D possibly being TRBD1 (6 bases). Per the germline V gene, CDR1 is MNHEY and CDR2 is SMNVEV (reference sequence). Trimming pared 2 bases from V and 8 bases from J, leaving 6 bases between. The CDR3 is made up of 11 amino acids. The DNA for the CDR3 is TGTGCCAGCAGTTTAGGGACAGAAGCTTTCTTT. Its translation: CASSLGTEAFF.

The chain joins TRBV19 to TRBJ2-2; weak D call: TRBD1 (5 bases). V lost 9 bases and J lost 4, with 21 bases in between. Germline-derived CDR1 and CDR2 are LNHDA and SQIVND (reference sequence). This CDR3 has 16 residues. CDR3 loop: CASLLTTTVFTGELFF. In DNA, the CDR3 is TGTGCCAGCCTCCTTACTACGACAGTGTTCACCGGGGAGCTGTTTTTT.

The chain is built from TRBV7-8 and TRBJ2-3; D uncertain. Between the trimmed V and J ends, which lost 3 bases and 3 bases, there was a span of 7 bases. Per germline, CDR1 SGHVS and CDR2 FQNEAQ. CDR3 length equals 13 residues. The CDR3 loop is CASSLVGTDTQYF. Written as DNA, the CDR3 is TGTGCCAGCAGCTTGGTTGGGACAGATACGCAGTATTTT.